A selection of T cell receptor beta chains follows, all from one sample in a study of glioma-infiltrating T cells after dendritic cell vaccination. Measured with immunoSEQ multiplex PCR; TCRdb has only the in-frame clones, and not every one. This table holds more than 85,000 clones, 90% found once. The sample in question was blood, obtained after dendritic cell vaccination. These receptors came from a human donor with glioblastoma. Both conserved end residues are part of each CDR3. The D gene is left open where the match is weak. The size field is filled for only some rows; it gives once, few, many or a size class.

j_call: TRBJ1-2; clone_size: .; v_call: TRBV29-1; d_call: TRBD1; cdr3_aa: CSVPGGSGYTF; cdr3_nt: TGCAGCGTCCCAGGGGGCAGTGGCTACACCTTC
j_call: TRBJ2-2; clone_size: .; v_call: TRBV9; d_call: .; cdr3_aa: CASSETGTGELFF; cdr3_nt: TGTGCCAGCAGCGAGACGGGTACCGGGGAGCTGTTTTTT
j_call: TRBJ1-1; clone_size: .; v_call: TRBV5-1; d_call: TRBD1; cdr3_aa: CASSLATNRGLGTEAFF; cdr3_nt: TGCGCCAGCAGCTTGGCAACTAACAGGGGGCTCGGCACTGAAGCTTTCTTT
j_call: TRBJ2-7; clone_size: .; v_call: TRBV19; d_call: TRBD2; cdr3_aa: CASSMISGSDEQYF; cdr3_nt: TGTGCCAGTAGTATGATTAGCGGGAGTGACGAGCAGTACTTC
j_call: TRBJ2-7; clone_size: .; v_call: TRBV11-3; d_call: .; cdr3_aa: CASSGRLENPYEQYF; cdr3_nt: TGTGCCAGCAGCGGCAGACTAGAAAATCCCTACGAGCAGTACTTC
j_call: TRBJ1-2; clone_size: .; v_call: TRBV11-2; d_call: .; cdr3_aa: CASSPLGGFRGYTF; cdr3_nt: TGTGCCAGCAGCCCCCTCGGGGGTTTTCGTGGCTACACCTTC
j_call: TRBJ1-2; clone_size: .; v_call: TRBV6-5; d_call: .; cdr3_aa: CASSYRRSGYGYTF; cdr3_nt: TGTGCCAGCAGTTACAGACGATCGGGCTATGGCTACACCTTC
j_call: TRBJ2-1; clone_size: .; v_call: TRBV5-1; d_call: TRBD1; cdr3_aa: CASSLGTDTNEQFF; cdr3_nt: TGCGCCAGCAGCCTTGGGACAGACACCAATGAGCAGTTCTTC
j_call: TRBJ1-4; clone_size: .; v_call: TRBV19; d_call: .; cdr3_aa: CASNPPGFSEKLFF; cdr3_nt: TGTGCCAGTAACCCTCCCGGGTTTAGTGAAAAACTGTTTTTT
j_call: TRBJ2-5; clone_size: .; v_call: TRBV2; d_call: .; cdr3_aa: CASSTSGQLQETQYF; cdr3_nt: TGTGCCAGCAGTACCTCAGGACAGCTTCAAGAGACCCAGTACTTC
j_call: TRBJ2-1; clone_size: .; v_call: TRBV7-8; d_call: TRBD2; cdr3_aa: CASSPGLAGNNEQFF; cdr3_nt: TGTGCCAGCAGCCCTGGACTAGCGGGAAACAATGAGCAGTTCTTC
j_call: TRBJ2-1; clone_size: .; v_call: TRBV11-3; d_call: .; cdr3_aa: CASSRNYRGAYEQFF; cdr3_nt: TGTGCCAGCAGCAGAAACTATCGGGGGGCATATGAGCAGTTCTTC
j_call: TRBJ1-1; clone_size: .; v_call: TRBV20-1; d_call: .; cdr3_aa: CSALRGTEAFF; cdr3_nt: TGCAGTGCTTTGAGGGGGACTGAAGCTTTCTTT
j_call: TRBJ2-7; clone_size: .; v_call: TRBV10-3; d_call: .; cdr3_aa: CAIRVPTNEQYF; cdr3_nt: TGTGCCATCCGAGTCCCCACCAACGAGCAGTACTTC
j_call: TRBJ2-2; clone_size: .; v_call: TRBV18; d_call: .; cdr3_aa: CASSPQLPGERSGELFF; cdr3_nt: TGTGCCAGCTCACCTCAACTGCCTGGTGAGAGGTCCGGGGAGCTGTTTTTT
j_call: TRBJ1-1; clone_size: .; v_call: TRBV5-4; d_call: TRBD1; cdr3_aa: CASSLVGTGGLAEAFF; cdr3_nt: TGTGCCAGCAGCTTGGTCGGGACAGGTGGATTGGCTGAAGCTTTCTTT
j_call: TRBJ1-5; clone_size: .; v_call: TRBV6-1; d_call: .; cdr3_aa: CASSEAGNHQPQHF; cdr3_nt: TGTGCCAGCAGTGAAGCGGGCAACCATCAGCCCCAGCATTTT
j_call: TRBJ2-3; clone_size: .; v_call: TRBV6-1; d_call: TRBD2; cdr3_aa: CASSPTAGGRDTQYF; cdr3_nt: TGTGCCAGCAGTCCGACAGCGGGGGGCAGGGATACGCAGTATTTT
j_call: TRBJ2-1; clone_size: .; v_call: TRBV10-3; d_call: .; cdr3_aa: CAISEGGARYNEQFF; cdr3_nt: TGTGCCATCAGTGAAGGAGGGGCGCGTTACAATGAGCAGTTCTTC
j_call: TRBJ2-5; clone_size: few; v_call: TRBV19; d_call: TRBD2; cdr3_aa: CASSLGSGTSGQETQYF; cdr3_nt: TGTGCCAGTAGTTTGGGATCCGGGACTAGCGGCCAAGAGACCCAGTACTTC
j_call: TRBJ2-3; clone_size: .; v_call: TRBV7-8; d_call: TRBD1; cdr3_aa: CASSSDRGGTDTQYF; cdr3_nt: TGTGCCAGCAGCTCGGACAGGGGGGGGACAGATACGCAGTATTTT
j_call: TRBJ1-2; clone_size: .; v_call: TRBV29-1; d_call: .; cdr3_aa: CSVVGQGFGYTF; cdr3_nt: TGCAGCGTGGTGGGGCAGGGATTTGGCTACACCTTC
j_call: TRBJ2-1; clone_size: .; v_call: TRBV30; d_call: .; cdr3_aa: CAWSHSGGNEQFF; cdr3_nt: TGTGCCTGGAGTCACAGCGGCGGCAATGAGCAGTTCTTC
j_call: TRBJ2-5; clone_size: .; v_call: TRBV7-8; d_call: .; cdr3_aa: CASSPWGVGTQYF; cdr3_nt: TGTGCCAGCAGCCCTTGGGGGGTAGGGACCCAGTACTTC
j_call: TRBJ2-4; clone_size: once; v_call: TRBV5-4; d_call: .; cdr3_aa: CASNVTEAKNIQYF; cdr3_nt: TGTGCCAGCAATGTGACAGAGGCCAAAAACATTCAGTACTTC
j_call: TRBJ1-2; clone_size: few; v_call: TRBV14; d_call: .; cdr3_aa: CASSQDEDYGYTF; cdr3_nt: TGTGCCAGCAGCCAAGATGAGGACTATGGCTACACCTTC
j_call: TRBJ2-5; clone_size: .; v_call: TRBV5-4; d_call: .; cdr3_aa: CASSSRTREETQYF; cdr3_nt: TGTGCCAGCAGTTCTAGAACCAGGGAAGAGACCCAGTACTTC
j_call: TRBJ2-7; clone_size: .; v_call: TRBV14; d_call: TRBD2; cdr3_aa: CASSPRTSWTYEQYF; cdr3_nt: TGTGCCAGCAGCCCCCGGACTAGTTGGACCTACGAGCAGTACTTC
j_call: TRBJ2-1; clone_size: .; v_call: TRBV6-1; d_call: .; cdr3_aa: CASSEALPGNEQFF; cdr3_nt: TGTGCCAGCAGTGAAGCGCTTCCGGGCAATGAGCAGTTCTTC